Below, one T cell receptor (beta chain) is given with its context. Its antigen remains unidentified. No base quality information exists; no much larger clone differs at one position. The library was prepared using 5' RACE. Sequencing took place on an Illumina HiSeq 2500. A second PCR of about 6 to 11 cycles was run with a J-beta primer mix and a sample-barcoded 5' primer. A unique molecular identifier was introduced onto each TCR beta cDNA molecule by a template-switch 5' adaptor carrying 12 random nucleotides. Each sample yielded at least 2.5 million CDR3-containing paired-end reads. The Mint cDNA synthesis kit, primed by a TRBC-specific oligonucleotide, was used to synthesize first-strand cDNA from all RNA. Following uracil-DNA glycosylase treatment, all cDNA underwent a first 18-cycle PCR with the universal primers M1SS and BC2_uni_R. In the paper's pipeline: For normalization, 1 million high-quality reads, each with a distinct molecular identifier, were randomly selected from each sample. Reads with shared molecular identifiers were discarded instead of being binned into consensus sequences. MiTCR, set to a Q25 quality threshold and the strictest error-elimination algorithm, was used for CDR3 identification, clonotype clustering and error correction. Lower-bound total TCR beta diversity was estimated with a nonparametric unseen species model using Euler transformation. TCRdb applied fastp at Q25 and MiXCR to the public reads, then kept only in-frame beta chains. Merged by CDR3 protein, the rows form single entries marked with the most common genes and DNA. It is TCRdb's table, rather than the study itself, that gives the V and J calls and clone size. The sample includes roughly 1,500,000 distinct CDR3 sequences, with around two fifths observed a single time. Jointly, the top ten make up 7% to 9.5% of the sample.

This sample was included in a study of blood T cells in healthy people across ages (dated by TCRdb to between 2015 and 2017). Some background on the complete study: In model experiments, roughly one uniquely barcoded TCR beta cDNA molecule per two T cells was captured by template switching. Age-related changes in TCR beta repertoire diversity were measured in the study by deep sequencing normalized with unique cDNA molecular identifiers. The donors were split into four age groups: young (average 16 years), middle-aged (roughly 42), aged (roughly 65) and long-lived (82). To avoid experimental bias, donors of different ages were spread randomly across the sequencing lanes. For two donors (one aged 18 to 30 and one aged 80 or older), the study analyzed two additional independent replicas of 1 million unique cDNA reads from the same blood draw. Broad study findings and their caveats: As age increased, observed TCR beta diversity per million T cells dropped in a roughly linear way, and a significant reduction was already evident by age around 41. The percentage of naive T cells measured by flow cytometry correlated strongly with observed TCR beta diversity. Donor CMV infection status was unknown, potentially confounding age-related changes in expanded clonotypes. The long-lived group showed more naive CD4+ T cells, fewer expanded clones and increased TCR diversity than the aged group, suggesting age selection. Because profiling used bulk unsorted PBMCs, naive and antigen-experienced compartments could not be compared conclusively. Estimates of total diversity based on one million sequenced T cells were considered lower bounds and underestimates.

Donors were around 37 systemically healthy Caucasian individuals from Russia aged 6 to 90 years. Around 10 milliliters of peripheral blood were collected from each donor into EDTA-treated Vacutainer tubes. Ficoll-Paque density-gradient centrifugation was used to isolate PBMCs, with at least 6 million obtained per sample. Trizol reagent was used to extract total RNA from the PBMCs, yielding at least 5 micrograms per sample. For every donor, an aliquot of PBMCs went through flow cytometry to measure the percentages of naive CD45RAhigh/CD27high T cells. V sheds 5 bases and J sheds 8 bases, leaving 13 bases between their ends. Via the germline V gene (reference sequence), CDR1 is SEHNR and CDR2 FQNEAQ. The cysteine opens and the phenylalanine closes a CDR3 of 13 amino acids. This entry keeps only the CDR3 DNA: 39 bases, framed from base 1.

The sample was blood. The TCR comes from a woman aged 18 to 35 in good health. The chain uses TRBV7-9 and TRBJ2-4; the D gene remains uncertain. The CDR3: CASSPSSDHIQYF. The DNA sequence reads TGTGCCAGCAGCCCCTCTTCGGACCACATTCAGTACTTC.